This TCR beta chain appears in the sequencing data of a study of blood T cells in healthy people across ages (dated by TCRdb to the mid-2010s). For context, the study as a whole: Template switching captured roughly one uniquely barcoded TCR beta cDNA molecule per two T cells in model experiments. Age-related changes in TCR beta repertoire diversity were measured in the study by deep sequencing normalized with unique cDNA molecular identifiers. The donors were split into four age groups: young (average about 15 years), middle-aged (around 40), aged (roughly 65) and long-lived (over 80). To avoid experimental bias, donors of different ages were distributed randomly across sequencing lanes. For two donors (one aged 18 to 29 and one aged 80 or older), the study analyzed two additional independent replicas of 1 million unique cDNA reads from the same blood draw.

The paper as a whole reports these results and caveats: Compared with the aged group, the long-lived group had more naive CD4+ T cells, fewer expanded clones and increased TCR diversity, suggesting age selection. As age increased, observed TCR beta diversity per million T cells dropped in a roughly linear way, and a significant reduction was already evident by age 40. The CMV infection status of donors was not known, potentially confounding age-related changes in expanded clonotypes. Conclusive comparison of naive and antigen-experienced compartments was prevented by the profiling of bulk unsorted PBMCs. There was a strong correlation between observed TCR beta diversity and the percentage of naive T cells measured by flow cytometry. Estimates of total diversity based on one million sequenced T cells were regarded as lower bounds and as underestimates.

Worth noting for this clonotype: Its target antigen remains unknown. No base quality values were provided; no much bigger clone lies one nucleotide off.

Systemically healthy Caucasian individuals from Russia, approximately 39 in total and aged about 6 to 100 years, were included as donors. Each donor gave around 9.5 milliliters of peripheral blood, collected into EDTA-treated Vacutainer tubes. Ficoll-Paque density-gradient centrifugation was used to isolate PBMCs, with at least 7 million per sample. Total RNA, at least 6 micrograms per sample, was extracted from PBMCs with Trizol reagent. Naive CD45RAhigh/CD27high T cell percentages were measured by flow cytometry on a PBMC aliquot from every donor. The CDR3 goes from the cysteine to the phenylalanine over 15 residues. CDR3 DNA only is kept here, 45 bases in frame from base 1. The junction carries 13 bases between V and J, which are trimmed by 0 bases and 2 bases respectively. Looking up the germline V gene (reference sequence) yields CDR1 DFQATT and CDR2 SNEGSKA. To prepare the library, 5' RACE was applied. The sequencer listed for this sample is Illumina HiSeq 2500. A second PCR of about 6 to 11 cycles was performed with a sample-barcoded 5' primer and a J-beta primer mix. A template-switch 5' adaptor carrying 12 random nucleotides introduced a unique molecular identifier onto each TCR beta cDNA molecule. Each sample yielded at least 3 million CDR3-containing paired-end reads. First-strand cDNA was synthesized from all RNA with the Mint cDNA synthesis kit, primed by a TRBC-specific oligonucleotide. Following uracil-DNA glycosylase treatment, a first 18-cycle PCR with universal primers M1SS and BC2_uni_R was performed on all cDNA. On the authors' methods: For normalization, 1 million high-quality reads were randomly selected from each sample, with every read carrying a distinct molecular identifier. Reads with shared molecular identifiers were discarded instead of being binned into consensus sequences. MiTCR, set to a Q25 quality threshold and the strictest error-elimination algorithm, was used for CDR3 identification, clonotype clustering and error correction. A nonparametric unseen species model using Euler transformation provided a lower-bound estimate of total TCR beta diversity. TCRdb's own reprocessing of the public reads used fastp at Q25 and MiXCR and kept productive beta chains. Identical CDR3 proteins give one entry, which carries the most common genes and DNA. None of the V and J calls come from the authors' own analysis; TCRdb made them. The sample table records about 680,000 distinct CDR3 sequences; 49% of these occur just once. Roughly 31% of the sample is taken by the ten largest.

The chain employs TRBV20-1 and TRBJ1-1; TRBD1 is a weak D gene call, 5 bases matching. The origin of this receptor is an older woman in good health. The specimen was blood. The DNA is TGCAGTGCTAGAGACAGGGTAAGGGGAAACACTGAAGCTTTCTTT. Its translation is CSARDRVRGNTEAFF.